Below, 25 T cell receptor beta chains from the same sample are listed, as sequenced in a study of naive and memory T cell subsets. The SP2 primer and nested alpha and beta constant region primers amplified ligated cDNA in four rounds. TCRdb called the UMI-ligation and nested PCR reads again in MiXCR, with one record for every CDR3 protein. Of about 37,000 distinct CDR3 sequences in the sample, about 11% were seen once. Stated treatment: skin biopsy from PPD injection site in Mantoux-positive individual. An oligonucleotide containing a UMI was ligated to the 3' end of TCR cDNA. This sample comprised skin, obtained from a tuberculin skin test site. The receptors were sampled from an adult in good health.

V usage is TRBV19 and J usage is TRBJ2-1; maybe TRBD1 (5 bases). The CDR3 has 14 amino acids. Germline CDR1 LNHDA, CDR2 SQIVND (reference sequence). V was cut by 1 base and J by 1 base, with 5 bases left in between. The DNA of the CDR3 is TGTGCCAGTAGTATAGGACAGTCCTACAATGAGCAGTTCTTC. It encodes CASSIGQSYNEQFF. Together with reference TRBV19 and TRBJ2-1, the CDR3 gives the full variable domain: DGGITQSPKYLFRKEGQNVTLSCEQNLNHDAMYWYRQDPGQGLRLIYYSQIVNDFQKGDIAEGYSVSREKKESFPLTVTSAQKNPTAFYLCASSIGQSYNEQFFGPGTRLTVL.

This clonotype has at least ten counts. The gene calls are TRBV5-1 and TRBJ2-5; TRBD1 matches 7 bases. The junction had 12 bases not matched to a gene; V was cut back by 6 bases and J by 1 base. The CDR3 extends over 16 amino acids. Germline V lookup: CDR1 SGHRS, CDR2 YFSETQ. The CDR3 sequence is CASTKTLTGVQETQYF. The DNA for the CDR3 is TGCGCCAGCACCAAGACCCTAACAGGGGTCCAAGAGACCCAGTACTTC.

This clonotype came up many times. The V call is TRBV27, the J call TRBJ2-3, with D possibly TRBD2 on 5 matching bases. Trimming cost V 5 bases and J 2 bases, with 11 bases left between them. The germline V gene encodes CDR1 MNHEY and CDR2 SMNVEV (reference sequence). CDR3 length: 14 amino acids. The CDR3 reads CASSISGYTDTQYF. The DNA for the CDR3 is TGTGCCAGCAGTATAAGCGGATACACAGATACGCAGTATTTT.

The table lists this clonotype with a few counts. V gene TRBV7-9 combines with J gene TRBJ2-3; a weak D match, TRBD2 (6 bases). Trimming removed 4 bases from V and 6 bases from J, with 11 bases in between. This CDR3 contains 13 residues. Per the germline V gene, CDR1 is SEHNR and CDR2 is FQNEAQ (reference sequence). The CDR3 sequence: CASSSPGVDTQYF. The CDR3 DNA sequence: TGTGCCAGCAGCTCCCCGGGGGTGGATACGCAGTATTTT.

In its sample, this clonotype was seen many times. The chain carries TRBV7-8 and TRBJ1-1; 10 bases agree with TRBD1. Trimming removed 2 bases from V and 4 bases from J; junction bases left unmatched: 4. Germline CDR1 reads SGHVS; CDR2 reads FQNEAQ. The CDR3 is 15 amino acids. CDR3 sequence (DNA): TGTGCCAGCAGCTTAACCTGGACAGGGGGCACTGAAGCTTTCTTT. Residues: CASSLTWTGGTEAFF.

This clonotype has just a few counts. The chain uses TRBV5-1 and TRBJ1-1; a weak D match, TRBD1 (5 bases). Germline-derived CDR1 and CDR2 are SGHRS and YFSETQ. The germline V and J ends were trimmed by 6 bases and 4 bases, with 13 bases remaining between them. The length of the CDR3 is 13 residues. The CDR3 protein is CASTVGGGTEAFF. The CDR3 coding sequence is TGCGCCAGCACCGTTGGGGGGGGCACTGAAGCTTTCTTT.

The V gene is TRBV27, the J gene TRBJ2-2, with 7 positions matching TRBD1. The CDR3 is 13 amino acids. CDR1 is MNHEY and CDR2 is SMNVEV in the germline V gene (reference sequence). Trimming took 3 bases from V and 13 from J; bases not matched to a gene: 8. For the CDR3, the DNA is TGTGCCAGCAGTTTTATGGGACAGTCGGGGCTGTTTTTT. This translates into CASSFMGQSGLFF.

In its sample, this clonotype was seen many times. V and J are TRBV9 and TRBJ1-2, with a possible D match to TRBD1 (5 bases). CDR3 size: 13 residues. Deletions cut 1 base from V and 6 bases from J, with 10 bases between. CDR1 and CDR2 from the germline V gene are SGDLS and YYNGEE. This CDR3 reads CASSVYKGDGYTF. The CDR3 region has the DNA TGTGCCAGCAGCGTATACAAAGGGGATGGCTACACCTTC.

The rearrangement joins TRBV5-4 to TRBJ2-2; 8 bases align to TRBD1. The junction had 8 bases not matched to a gene; V was cut back by 2 bases and J by 5 bases. The CDR3 extends over 16 amino acids. CDR1 is SGHNT, CDR2 YYREEE, per germline (reference sequence). The CDR3 loop is CASSLQGGIITGELFF. In nucleotides, the CDR3 is TGTGCCAGCAGCTTACAGGGGGGAATTATTACCGGGGAGCTGTTTTTT.

The rearrangement joins TRBV10-3 to TRBJ2-3; 8 positions match TRBD1. Germline trimming cut 5 bases from V and 2 bases from J; bases unmatched to any gene: 6. Germline assignment: CDR1 ENHRY and CDR2 SYGVKD. This CDR3 has 15 amino acids. CDR3 residues: CAISIGQGPTDTQYF. The CDR3 DNA reads as TGTGCCATCAGTATAGGACAGGGACCCACAGATACGCAGTATTTT.

This clonotype was observed many times. As DNA, the CDR3 is TGTGCCAGCTCCCTGACGGACAGATCCTTTTACGAGCAGTACTTC. Amino acid sequence: CASSLTDRSFYEQYF. The V gene is TRBV6-5, the J gene TRBJ2-7; D may be TRBD1 (6 bases). V shed 8 bases and J shed 4 bases, with 21 bases lying between them. This CDR3 is 15 amino acids long. Germline CDR1 MNHEY, CDR2 SVGAGI.

This clonotype occurred a few times. The V and J genes are TRBV30 and TRBJ2-3, with unresolved D. This CDR3 region has 9 residues. Germline V CDR1 and CDR2: GTSNPN, SVGIG (reference sequence). Trimming shortened V by 3 bases and J by 7 bases, and 2 bases separated the two germline ends. The CDR3 reads CAWRYTQYF. The DNA for the CDR3 is TGTGCCTGGAGGTATACGCAGTATTTT.

This clonotype was recorded many times. This chain connects TRBV7-2 to TRBJ2-6; TRBD1 matches at 9 bases. This CDR3 has 17 residues. From germline, CDR1 is SGHTA and CDR2 FQGNSA. V was pared by 5 bases and J by 0 bases, with 5 bases of the junction left unmatched. Here the CDR3 reads CASSPGQGFSGANVLTF. In DNA form, the CDR3 reads TGTGCCAGCAGCCCAGGACAGGGGTTCTCTGGGGCCAACGTCCTGACTTTC.

J is TRBJ1-2 and V is TRBV19, with D possibly matching TRBD1 (5 bases). Trimming removed 10 bases from V and 4 bases from J, with 19 bases in between. Germline V gene lookup returns CDR1 LNHDA and CDR2 SQIVND (reference sequence). The CDR3 contains 14 residues. The CDR3 here is CATGGDSSGYGYTF. DNA of the CDR3: TGTGCCACTGGAGGGGACTCCTCGGGCTATGGCTACACCTTC.

This clonotype occurred many times. The gene calls are TRBV4-1 and TRBJ2-1; 10 positions match TRBD1. V lost 0 bases, J lost 7 bases, and 9 bases stayed unmatched. The CDR3 is 17 amino acids. CDR1 is MGHRA, CDR2 YSYEKL, per germline. CDR3 in DNA: TGCGCCAGCAGCCAAGAATGGACAGGGGGGGACTTAAATGAGCAGTTCTTC. It codes for CASSQEWTGGDLNEQFF.

This clonotype was observed a few times. The J gene is TRBJ2-1, the V gene TRBV11-2; no clear D gene. V was cut by 0 bases and J by 1 base, with 7 bases left in between. Looked up from germline, CDR1 is SGHAT and CDR2 is FQNNGV. The CDR3 consists of 15 residues. The CDR3 DNA reads TGTGCCAGCAGCTTAGATATTAGTTCCTACAATGAGCAGTTCTTC. It translates to CASSLDISSYNEQFF.

The chain recombines TRBV3-1 with TRBJ1-1, with a tentative D call TRBD1 (5 bases). Germline values: CDR1 LGHDT, CDR2 YNNKEL (reference sequence). The CDR3 consists of 16 residues. Trimming shortened V by 4 bases and J by 4 bases, and 19 bases separated the two germline ends. In nucleotides, the CDR3 is TGTGCCAGCAGCCCGTCGACAGATCCCTTAGGCACTGAAGCTTTCTTT. Protein product: CASSPSTDPLGTEAFF. Filled out from reference TRBV3-1 and TRBJ1-1, the complete variable domain reads DTAVSQTPKYLVTQMGNDKSIKCEQNLGHDTMYWYKQDSKKFLKIMFSYNNKELIINETVPNRFSPKSPDKAHLNLHINSLELGDSAVYFCASSPSTDPLGTEAFFGQGTRLTVV.

The sample holds many counts of this clonotype. This rearrangement joins TRBV29-1 to TRBJ1-3; D is unclear. Germline V gene sequence: CDR1 SQVTM, CDR2 ANQGSEA. V was pared by 0 bases and J by 0 bases, with 9 bases between. This CDR3 region has 15 residues. The CDR3 nucleotides are TGCAGCGTTGAAGAGTCACCAGACTCTGGAAACACCATATATTTT. Amino acids: CSVEESPDSGNTIYF. Based on the CDR3 plus reference TRBV29-1 and TRBJ1-3, the full variable domain is SAVISQKPSRDICQRGTSLTIQCQVDSQVTMMFWYRQQPGQSLTLIATANQGSEATYESGFVIDKFPISRPNLTFSTLTVSNMSPEDSSIYLCSVEESPDSGNTIYFGEGSWLTVV.

This clonotype was seen many times. The CDR3 protein is CAIRKRGRDSYNEQFF. CDR3 bases: TGTGCCATCAGGAAGCGGGGTAGAGACTCCTACAATGAGCAGTTCTTC. The J gene is TRBJ2-1, the V gene TRBV10-3, with 7 positions matching TRBD2. CDR3 length: 16 amino acids. Germline trimming cut 6 bases from V and 0 bases from J; bases unmatched to any gene: 8. Germline V lookup: CDR1 ENHRY, CDR2 SYGVKD.

The gene calls are TRBV20-1 and TRBJ2-3; a possible D gene is TRBD2 (6 bases). CDR1 and CDR2 (germline): DFQATT, SNEGSKA (reference sequence). Trimming took 6 bases from V and 5 from J, leaving 15 bases between them. This CDR3 has 13 amino acids. The chain's CDR3 is CSAPKAGLDTQYF. CDR3 bases: TGCAGTGCCCCCAAGGCGGGGTTAGATACGCAGTATTTT.

This clonotype was counted many times. The V and J genes are TRBV2 and TRBJ1-5, with a tentative D call TRBD1 (5 bases). Germline V CDR1 and CDR2: SNHLY, FYNNEI. Deletions cut 6 bases from V and 5 bases from J, with 17 bases between. The CDR3 sequence is 15 residues long. The CDR3 sequence: CASSLLEGTHQPQHF. The DNA for the CDR3 is TGTGCCAGCAGCCTCCTGGAGGGGACCCATCAGCCCCAGCATTTT. Based on the CDR3 plus reference TRBV2 and TRBJ1-5, the full variable domain is EPEVTQTPSHQVTQMGQEVILRCVPISNHLYFYWYRQILGQKVEFLVSFYNNEISEKSEIFDDQFSVERPDGSNFTLKIRSTKLEDSAMYFCASSLLEGTHQPQHFGDGTRLSIL.

The chain combines TRBV6-5 with TRBJ1-5, with a tentative D call TRBD1 (5 bases). Germline values: CDR1 MNHEY, CDR2 SVGAGI. This CDR3 contains 13 residues. The V end was cut by 5 bases, the J end by 2 bases, with 7 bases between. CDR3 in DNA: TGTGCCAGCAGTACCAGGGGCAATCAGCCCCAGCATTTT. As protein: CASSTRGNQPQHF.

J is TRBJ1-1 and V is TRBV5-8; D gene uncertain. There are 14 residues in the CDR3. Germline CDR1 reads SGHTS; CDR2 reads YDEGEE. The V gene lost 0 bases and the J gene lost 5 bases, with 11 bases spanning the gap. CDR3 nucleotides: TGTGCCAGCAGCTTGGAATCCAGGCGGACTGAAGCTTTCTTT. This encodes CASSLESRRTEAFF.

On this clonotype itself: A junction end diverges from the germline sequence, so it may reflect a read error. The chain links TRBV12-3 or TRBV12-4 to TRBJ2-1; 11 bases line up with TRBD2. The CDR3 covers 14 residues. For the CDR3, the DNA is TGTGCCAGCCGAAGACTAGCGGGACGGAATGGGCAGTTCTTC. Translated: CASRRLAGRNGQFF.

This clonotype was seen at least ten times. The genes are TRBV20-1 and TRBJ1-2, with 11 positions matching TRBD1. Germline V lookup: CDR1 DFQATT, CDR2 SNEGSKA (reference sequence). V was pared by 0 bases and J by 7 bases, with 4 bases of the junction left unmatched. The CDR3 has 14 residues. The CDR3 DNA reads as TGCAGTGCTAGAGATTGGGACAGGGGGTCTGGCTACACCTTC. Its translation: CSARDWDRGSGYTF.